This is a list of T cell receptor beta chains from one sample in a study of T cell responses to AZD1222 COVID-19 vaccine. Assay: immunoSEQ multiplex PCR; the TCRdb copy retains only in-frame clones and omits some. The sample contains about 150,000 clones, around 87% of which appear only once. The material sequenced was peripheral blood, taken on day 0 of AZD1222 vaccination. Source of these receptors: an adult in good health. The CDR3 runs from the conserved cysteine through the conserved F or W. Each record gives: J gene, clone size, D gene, CDR3 length, V gene, CDR3 protein, CDR3 DNA. A D gene is named only where the DNA matches it firmly. Rows may omit the clone size; those that give it use once, few, many or a size class.

>TRBJ2-2|.|TRBD2|20|TRBV24-1
CANTSGARTTIGENTGELFF
TGTGCCAACACTAGCGGGGCCCGGACAACAATCGGGGAGAACACCGGGGAGCTGTTTTTT
>TRBJ1-1|.|.|12|TRBV18
CASSPQTGEAFF
TGTGCCAGCTCACCACAAACGGGTGAAGCTTTCTTT
>TRBJ2-2|.|.|14|TRBV15
CATSPGGATRELFF
TGTGCCACCAGCCCTGGGGGGGCTACTCGGGAGCTGTTTTTT
>TRBJ2-2|.|TRBD2|15|TRBV10-3
CAISSGAGGAGELFF
TGTGCCATCAGCTCAGGTGCGGGGGGAGCCGGGGAGCTGTTTTTT
>TRBJ1-5|.|.|13|TRBV11-2
CASSLGGTQPQHF
TGTGCCAGCAGCTTAGGTGGGACTCAGCCCCAGCATTTT
>TRBJ1-2|.|TRBD1|13|TRBV28
CASSLAGQGSYTF
TGTGCCAGCAGTTTAGCGGGACAGGGGAGCTACACCTTC
>TRBJ1-5|once|.|15|TRBV5-5
CASSRTENSNQPQHF
TGTGCCAGCAGCCGGACAGAGAATAGCAATCAGCCCCAGCATTTT
>TRBJ1-2|.|.|18|TRBV5-6
CASSLDSFSVLANYGYTF
TGTGCCAGCAGCTTGGACAGCTTTTCGGTCCTAGCTAACTATGGCTACACCTTC
>TRBJ2-1|.|.|15|TRBV30
CAWSAGSATYNEQFF
TGTGCCTGGAGTGCGGGCAGTGCTACCTACAATGAGCAGTTCTTC
>TRBJ2-4|.|.|15|TRBV28
CATQGFGAAKNIQYF
TGTGCCACCCAGGGTTTTGGGGCAGCCAAAAACATTCAGTACTTC
>TRBJ1-6|.|TRBD1|16|TRBV18
CASSPRQGSYNSPLHF
TGTGCCAGCTCACCACGACAGGGCTCCTATAATTCACCCCTCCACTTT
>TRBJ1-1|.|.|14|TRBV20-1
CSASRPGARTEAFF
TGCAGTGCTAGTAGGCCGGGGGCGAGGACTGAAGCTTTCTTT
>TRBJ2-1|.|TRBD2|18|TRBV4-1
CASSPQPGTSGGYNEQFF
TGCGCCAGCAGCCCCCAACCCGGGACTAGCGGGGGGTACAATGAGCAGTTCTTC
>TRBJ1-3|.|.|13|TRBV18
CASSPSPGNTIYF
TGTGCCAGCTCACCGTCTCCTGGAAACACCATATATTTT
>TRBJ2-7|.|.|16|TRBV27
CASSFDPRGTSYEQYF
TGTGCCAGCAGTTTCGATCCCCGGGGTACCTCCTACGAGCAGTACTTC
>TRBJ1-2|.|.|13|TRBV30
CAWKQGTIYGYTF
TGTGCCTGGAAACAGGGTACTATCTATGGCTACACCTTC
>TRBJ1-4|many|TRBD1|16|TRBV6-1
CASSEEPGQGNEKLFF
TGTGCCAGCAGTGAAGAGCCGGGACAGGGGAATGAAAAACTGTTTTTT
>TRBJ1-6|.|.|13|TRBV30
CAAEAGLGSPLHF
TGTGCCGCAGAAGCAGGGCTCGGATCACCCCTCCACTTT
>TRBJ2-1|once|TRBD2|15|TRBV9
CASSATLAGVSEQFF
TGTGCCAGCAGCGCGACACTAGCGGGAGTGTCGGAGCAGTTCTTC
>TRBJ2-3|once|.|13|TRBV29-1
CSVTNRGPDTQYF
TGCAGCGTCACTAACCGGGGCCCCGATACGCAGTATTTT
>TRBJ2-5|.|.|12|TRBV3-1/TRBV3-2
CASSPNSETQYF
TGTGCCAGCAGCCCCAATTCAGAGACCCAGTACTTC
>TRBJ1-4|.|.|16|TRBV6-1
CASSEVGGVRNEKLFF
TGTGCCAGCAGTGAAGTAGGGGGAGTTAGGAATGAAAAACTGTTTTTT
>TRBJ2-5|.|.|16|TRBV2
CASSAFLGSVQETQYF
TGTGCCAGCAGTGCCTTCCTAGGGTCCGTCCAAGAGACCCAGTACTTC
>TRBJ1-1|.|.|11|TRBV12-3/TRBV12-4
CASTRAGYAFF
TGTGCCAGCACCCGGGCCGGTTATGCTTTCTTT
>TRBJ2-1|.|.|14|TRBV11-2
CASSLELASNEQFF
TGTGCCAGCAGCTTAGAACTAGCAAGCAATGAGCAGTTCTTC
>TRBJ2-3|.|TRBD2|16|TRBV11-2
CASSSGGLPSTDTQYF
TGTGCCAGCAGCTCGGGGGGGCTACCTAGCACAGATACGCAGTATTTT
>TRBJ1-4|.|TRBD1|17|TRBV3-1/TRBV3-2
CASSQEGGRTRGEKLFF
TGTGCCAGCAGCCAAGAGGGCGGCAGAACCAGGGGGGAAAAACTGTTTTTT
>TRBJ2-7|.|TRBD1|14|TRBV7-9
CASRAGTGTYEQYF
TGTGCCAGCAGAGCCGGGACAGGGACTTACGAGCAGTACTTC
>TRBJ1-1|.|.|14|TRBV28
CASSFGGLDTEAFF
TGTGCCAGCAGTTTTGGGGGACTAGACACTGAAGCTTTCTTT
>TRBJ2-1|.|TRBD2|17|TRBV30
CAWSGGKLARLGDEQFF
TGTGCCTGGAGTGGGGGAAAACTAGCGCGCCTGGGCGATGAGCAGTTCTTC
>TRBJ2-6|.|.|18|TRBV2
CASSDPTGAISGANVLTF
TGTGCCAGCAGTGACCCGACAGGTGCCATCTCTGGGGCCAACGTCCTGACTTTC
>TRBJ1-4|.|.|13|TRBV18
CASSQATNEKLFF
TGTGCCAGCTCACAGGCAACTAATGAAAAACTGTTTTTT
>TRBJ1-2|.|TRBD1|15|TRBV6-5
CASSYRRQGHYGYTF
TGTGCCAGCAGTTACCGTCGACAGGGCCACTATGGCTACACCTTC